These T cell receptor beta chains were read from a single sample in a study of radiotherapy plus CTLA-4 blockade in lung cancer. This table comes from immunoSEQ multiplex PCR, and its TCRdb copy is limited to in-frame clones, with some not included. Of 90,000 to 100,000 clones detected, around 88% appear once; the ten largest clones hold more than 4.5%. The sample here was peripheral blood, taken from a patient treated with radiotherapy plus ipilimumab. These TCRs come from a human donor with non-small cell lung cancer that progressed on radiotherapy plus ipilimumab. Both conserved end residues are part of each CDR3. A D gene is named only where the DNA matches it firmly. Size values are once, few and many counts, or a class for expanded clones, and some rows have none.

len,v_gene,d_gene,j_gene,abundance,CDR3aa,CDR3nt
14,TRBV2,NA,TRBJ1-4,NA,CASSEGRSREKLFF,TGTGCCAGCAGTGAGGGGCGGTCTAGGGAAAAACTGTTTTTT
17,TRBV7-9,NA,TRBJ2-5,NA,CASVLFGEGAYQETQYF,TGTGCCAGCGTCCTATTTGGAGAAGGGGCGTACCAAGAGACCCAGTACTTC
18,TRBV18,NA,TRBJ2-2,few,CASSPLSASSGNTGELFF,TGTGCCAGCTCACCACTTTCAGCGTCTAGTGGTAACACCGGGGAGCTGTTTTTT
15,TRBV5-1,NA,TRBJ1-4,NA,CASSLSGRANEKLFF,TGCGCCAGCAGCTTAAGCGGAAGAGCTAATGAAAAACTGTTTTTT
15,TRBV9,TRBD1,TRBJ1-3,NA,CASSAGGQVGNTIYF,TGTGCCAGCAGCGCGGGCGGACAGGTTGGAAACACCATATATTTT
13,TRBV2,NA,TRBJ1-1,NA,CASSPGQPPGGFF,TGTGCCAGCAGTCCAGGACAACCCCCGGGTGGTTTCTTT
14,TRBV2,TRBD1,TRBJ2-1,NA,CASSRTGLLNEQFF,TGTGCCAGCTCTCGGACAGGTTTACTTAATGAGCAGTTCTTC
15,TRBV11-2,TRBD2,TRBJ2-7,NA,CASSLEGTSADEQYF,TGTGCCAGCAGCTTGGAGGGGACTAGCGCCGACGAGCAGTACTTC
14,TRBV5-1,NA,TRBJ1-2,NA,CASSLTGPGYGYTF,TGCGCCAGCAGCTTGACAGGGCCGGGCTATGGCTACACCTTC
12,TRBV6-1,TRBD1,TRBJ2-7,NA,CASSGTGYEQYF,TGTGCCAGCAGTGGGACAGGTTACGAGCAGTACTTC
14,TRBV6-1,NA,TRBJ2-7,NA,CASSRDLSPVEQYF,TGTGCCAGCAGCCGGGACTTGTCCCCGGTTGAGCAGTACTTC
12,TRBV2,NA,TRBJ2-5,NA,CASSEAGETQYF,TGTGCCAGCAGTGAGGCGGGGGAGACCCAGTACTTC
13,TRBV6-6,NA,TRBJ1-4,NA,CASRPQGWEKLFF,TGTGCCAGCAGACCACAGGGTTGGGAAAAACTGTTTTTT
13,TRBV19,NA,TRBJ1-2,NA,CASSIKQAGGYTF,TGTGCCAGTAGTATAAAGCAGGCGGGGGGCTACACCTTC
13,TRBV6-4,NA,TRBJ2-7,few,CASTHREDDEQYF,TGTGCCAGCACCCATCGGGAAGACGACGAGCAGTACTTC
14,TRBV2,NA,TRBJ2-6,NA,CASSESSGANVLTF,TGTGCCAGCAGTGAAAGCTCTGGGGCCAACGTCCTGACTTTC
16,TRBV19,TRBD1,TRBJ1-4,NA,CASSIGLGQGNEKLFF,TGTGCCAGTAGTATAGGACTCGGACAGGGGAATGAAAAACTGTTTTTT
13,TRBV5-4,TRBD2,TRBJ2-3,NA,CASSGDYPDTQYF,TGTGCCAGCAGCGGGGACTACCCAGATACGCAGTATTTT
14,TRBV27,NA,TRBJ2-3,NA,CAGRSRAPTDTQYF,TGTGCCGGCAGGTCGCGGGCCCCCACAGATACGCAGTATTTT
17,TRBV13,NA,TRBJ2-2,NA,CASSRWWGRSDTGELFF,TGTGCCAGCAGCCGGTGGTGGGGGCGGTCGGACACCGGGGAGCTGTTTTTT
15,TRBV7-9,TRBD1,TRBJ2-3,NA,CASSLGDRIADTQYF,TGTGCCAGCAGCTTAGGGGACAGGATCGCAGATACGCAGTATTTT
15,TRBV28,NA,TRBJ1-5,NA,CASRPSTGLNQPQHF,TGTGCCAGCAGGCCCTCGACAGGACTGAATCAGCCCCAGCATTTT
14,TRBV7-2,NA,TRBJ2-7,NA,CASSLVPGTYEQYF,TGTGCCAGCAGCCTAGTGCCGGGTACCTACGAGCAGTACTTC
15,TRBV18,NA,TRBJ2-4,NA,CASSAGSYGKNIQYF,TGTGCCAGCTCTGCGGGAAGTTACGGCAAAAACATTCAGTACTTC
15,TRBV5-1,TRBD1,TRBJ1-1,NA,CASSLEDRGNTEAFF,TGCGCCAGCAGCTTGGAAGACAGGGGGAACACTGAAGCTTTCTTT
13,TRBV2,TRBD1,TRBJ1-5,once,CASSGTGYQPQHF,TGTGCCAGCAGTGGGACAGGGTATCAGCCCCAGCATTTT
13,TRBV7-9,NA,TRBJ2-5,NA,CASSLSVRDIQYF,TGTGCCAGCAGCTTATCAGTCCGGGACATCCAGTACTTC
12,TRBV7-8,TRBD2,TRBJ2-1,NA,CASSSGGEGSFF,TGTGCCAGCAGCTCAGGCGGGGAGGGAAGCTTCTTC
14,TRBV19,TRBD1,TRBJ1-1,once,CASSTQGANTEAFF,TGTGCCAGTAGTACACAGGGGGCGAACACTGAAGCTTTCTTT
14,TRBV2,NA,TRBJ1-5,NA,CASTSLGLGQPQHF,TGTGCCAGCACCTCGCTCGGTCTGGGTCAGCCCCAGCATTTT
11,TRBV29-1,NA,TRBJ2-7,NA,CSANRAYEQYF,TGCAGCGCTAATCGAGCCTACGAGCAGTACTTC
12,TRBV2,NA,TRBJ2-7,NA,CASSGSSDEQYF,TGTGCCAGCAGTGGGTCTTCGGACGAGCAGTACTTC
14,TRBV11-1,TRBD1,TRBJ2-4,NA,CASSPSSGGNIQYF,TGTGCCAGCAGCCCCTCTTCAGGGGGAAACATTCAGTACTTC
15,TRBV7-7,TRBD1,TRBJ2-2,NA,CASSPRDSNTGELFF,TGTGCTAGCAGCCCCCGGGACAGTAACACCGGGGAGCTGTTTTTT
16,TRBV7-9,TRBD2,TRBJ2-1,NA,CASSSGAGGPLNEQFF,TGTGCCAGCAGCTCAGGGGCGGGAGGGCCGCTCAATGAGCAGTTCTTC